The following is a T cell receptor (beta chain) sequence with its context. Antigen: not known. The sample is drawn from a study of TIL therapy for anti-PD-1-resistant metastatic lung cancer. The immunoSEQ assay was v3. Here immunoSEQ multiplex PCR was the method, and the copy in TCRdb shows in-frame clones only, minus some. Here the sample spans tens of thousands of clones, roughly 85% being singletons. V lost 0 bases, J lost 1 base, and 5 bases stayed unmatched. The CDR3 totals 18 residues. Looked up from germline, CDR1 is SEHNR and CDR2 is FQNEAQ (reference sequence). Findings and caveats of the study: Treatment-naive, never-smoker and oncogene-addicted patients were overrepresented in this highly selected cohort.

This sample's time point: pre-treatment sample, taken before nivolumab and TIL therapy. Adults with stage 4 NSCLC were enrolled in a phase I trial. The source of this sequence is a man between 65 and 85 years old with non-small cell lung cancer. This chain uses TRBV7-9 with TRBJ2-1; 11 bases align to TRBD1. Sequencing was performed on blood, taken at baseline. The CDR3 sequence is CASSLAGTGGNSYNEQFF. The CDR3 bases are TGTGCCAGCAGCTTAGCCGGGACAGGGGGTAATTCCTACAATGAGCAGTTCTTC.